These 15 T cell receptor beta chains share one sample of origin, sequenced in a study of regulatory T cells in long-lasting Graves disease. The time point here: newly diagnosed GD, antithyroid drugs for less than 3 months. The TCR library was made from RNA that had been extracted from PBMCs in TRIzol. CDR3-region Arm-PCR and iRepertoire HTBI primers produced the TCR beta libraries. TCRdb used MiXCR to reprocess the multiplex PCR reads, holding one entry per CDR3 protein. The sample includes roughly 420,000 distinct CDR3 sequences, 13% to 15% of them seen just once. A further study also used this sample, focusing on T cells in Graves' hyperthyroidism and ophthalmopathy.

The sample in question was peripheral blood mononuclear cells (PBMCs), obtained at new diagnosis, from a patient treated with antithyroid drugs. Source of these receptors: a woman in her forties or fifties with Graves disease.

This clonotype was seen a handful of times. The chain combines TRBV29-1 with TRBJ2-5; tentatively, D is TRBD1 (6 bases). Germline CDR1 and CDR2: SQVTM and ANQGSEA. The CDR3 is 12 amino acids. The V end was cut by 4 bases, the J end by 5 bases, with 11 bases between. The DNA of the CDR3 is TGCAGCGTTGGAGTGGGGGCCGAGACCCAGTACTTC. This sequence encodes CSVGVGAETQYF.

About this clonotype itself: A far bigger clonotype differs at one base, so this is likely a read error. The CDR3 end shows no conserved phenylalanine or tryptophan, and so a read error is likely. The chain uses TRBV7-8 and TRBJ2-1; TRBD1 aligns across 11 bases. Germline values: CDR1 SGHVS, CDR2 FQNEAQ. CDR3 length: 17 amino acids. Losses at the gene ends were 1 base for V and 4 bases for J; bases not matched to a gene: 6. CDR3 bases: TGTGCCAGCAGCTTAGATGGCCGGGACAGGGGGTACAATGAGCAGTTCCTC. Protein: CASSLDGRDRGYNEQFL.

V and J are TRBV19 and TRBJ1-1; D might be TRBD1 (5 bases). Germline lookup yields CDR1 LNHDA and CDR2 SQIVND (reference sequence). V was clipped by 1 base and J by 3 bases, with 9 bases between them. This CDR3 region has 14 residues. In DNA form, the CDR3 reads TGTGCCAGTAGTATAGGAGTGGGGGACACTGAAGCTTTCTTT. Residues: CASSIGVGDTEAFF.

This clonotype was detected ten times or more. This chain joins TRBV5-1 and TRBJ1-1; D gene ambiguous. With 7 bases removed from V and 5 bases from J, the gap between germline ends came to 24 bases. Germline V lookup: CDR1 SGHRS, CDR2 YFSETQ. This CDR3 contains 16 residues. CDR3 region: CASRPMDPGMETEAFF. CDR3 coding DNA: TGCGCCAGCCGCCCCATGGACCCCGGGATGGAAACTGAAGCTTTCTTT. The full variable domain, with the rest looked up from reference TRBV5-1 and TRBJ1-1, is KAGVTQTPRYLIKTRGQQVTLSCSPISGHRSVSWYQQTPGQGLQFLFEYFSETQRNKGNFPGRFSGRQFSNSRSEMNVSTLELGDSALYLCASRPMDPGMETEAFFGQGTRLTVV.

This clonotype was picked up many times. This rearrangement joins TRBV20-1 to TRBJ2-1; 8 positions agree with TRBD2. Unmatched junction bases numbered 13, after V lost 3 bases and J lost 9 bases. This CDR3 is built from 15 residues. Looked up from germline, CDR1 is DFQATT and CDR2 is SNEGSKA (reference sequence). The CDR3 region has the DNA TGCAGTGCTAGCTACGGTGCGGGAGGCTACGGTGAGCAGTTCTTC. Protein sequence: CSASYGAGGYGEQFF.

This clonotype was recorded at least ten times. The genes are TRBV28 and TRBJ2-3; TRBD1 matches at 7 bases. The CDR3 consists of 17 residues. Germline CDR1 is MDHEN and CDR2 is SYDVKM. The junction had 13 bases not matched to a gene; V was cut back by 4 bases and J by 3 bases. The CDR3 loop is CASSSRQGIVLTDTQYF. The CDR3 nucleotides read TGTGCCAGCAGTTCCCGACAGGGAATTGTTTTGACAGATACGCAGTATTTT.

V gene TRBV30 combines with J gene TRBJ1-5, with D perhaps TRBD1 (5 bases). Trimming stripped 2 bases from V and 2 bases from J, with 13 bases between. The CDR3 runs to 15 residues. Per germline, CDR1 GTSNPN and CDR2 SVGIG (reference sequence). CDR3 bases: TGTGCCTGGAGTCCCTTTGGGGGACGCAATCAGCCCCAGCATTTT. It specifies CAWSPFGGRNQPQHF. The whole variable domain, filled in from reference TRBV30 and TRBJ1-5, reads SQTIHQWPATLVQPVGSPLSLECTVEGTSNPNLYWYRQAAGRGLQLLFYSVGIGQISSEVPQNLSASRPQDRQFILSSKKLLLSDSGFYLCAWSPFGGRNQPQHFGDGTRLSIL.

This chain uses TRBV27 with TRBJ2-1, with a weak D call TRBD1 (5 bases). Germline-derived CDR1 and CDR2 are MNHEY and SMNVEV (reference sequence). V was clipped by 5 bases and J by 0 bases, with 11 bases between them. The CDR3 length is 15 residues. The CDR3 loop is CASSTGHSSYNEQFF. The CDR3 nucleotides read TGTGCCAGCAGTACCGGACACAGCTCCTACAATGAGCAGTTCTTC.

The sample holds many counts of this clonotype. The chain is built from TRBV27 and TRBJ1-1; D not certain. Germline V lookup: CDR1 MNHEY, CDR2 SMNVEV (reference sequence). This CDR3 is 10 amino acids long. In nucleotides, the CDR3 is TGTGCGGTAGAAGGGACTGAAGCTTTCTTT. It codes for CAVEGTEAFF.

This clonotype was seen more than once but under ten times. Here the CDR3 DNA reads TGCGCCAGCAGCTTGTCCATGGGGGAAGCTTTCTTT. Translating it yields CASSLSMGEAFF. This rearrangement joins TRBV5-1 to TRBJ1-1; D not resolved. The germline V gene has CDR1 SGHRS and CDR2 YFSETQ. The CDR3 runs 12 residues. Trimming pared 1 base from V and 8 bases from J, leaving 9 bases between.

This clonotype was counted at least ten times. The V call is TRBV12-3 or TRBV12-4, the J call TRBJ2-7; 8 nucleotides align to TRBD2. The CDR3 sequence is 15 residues long. After removal of 3 bases from V and 6 bases from J, the junction contained 10 bases not matched to a gene. This CDR3 is CASSFSGRATTEQYF. In DNA form, the CDR3 reads TGTGCCAGCAGTTTTTCCGGGAGGGCCACTACCGAGCAGTACTTC.

This clonotype has ten or more counts. This chain links TRBV12-3 or TRBV12-4 with TRBJ1-1, with 7 bases that match TRBD1. V was pared by 4 bases and J by 5 bases, with 7 bases of the junction left unmatched. CDR3 size: 14 residues. CDR3 DNA: TGTGCCAGCAGTTCACAGGGGATTGTAACTGAAGCTTTCTTT. Amino acid sequence: CASSSQGIVTEAFF.

Only a few counts were recorded for this clonotype. V is TRBV19 and J is TRBJ2-1, with D perhaps TRBD2 (5 bases). The CDR3 length is 13 residues. The germline V gene encodes CDR1 LNHDA and CDR2 SQIVND (reference sequence). V was clipped by 1 base and J by 8 bases, with 9 bases between them. The CDR3 is CASSIGAGYEQFF. The CDR3 DNA reads as TGTGCCAGTAGTATAGGCGCGGGCTATGAGCAGTTCTTC.

The chain is built from TRBV19 and TRBJ2-3; D may be TRBD1 (6 bases). V was clipped by 9 bases and J by 4 bases, with 23 bases between them. This CDR3 comprises 16 residues. In germline, CDR1 is LNHDA, CDR2 SQIVND (reference sequence). The CDR3 loop is CASRLTGSSSPDTQYF. DNA for the CDR3: TGTGCCAGCCGACTCACAGGGTCGTCGTCACCAGATACGCAGTATTTT.

Concerning this clonotype: Since a much larger clone is just one base distant, this may be a read error. The rearrangement joins TRBV20-1 to TRBJ2-3, with D possibly being TRBD2 (6 bases). Per germline, CDR1 DFQATT and CDR2 SNEGSKA (reference sequence). This CDR3 spans 14 amino acids. V lost 2 bases and J lost 4, with 13 bases in between. The CDR3, as DNA: TGCAGTGCTAGACCGGCGGGACGAGCAGATACGCAGTATTTT. This encodes CSARPAGRADTQYF.